This T cell receptor (beta chain) was documented in a study of neurological immune-mediated disorders. This clonotype was seen repeatedly, ten times or more. TCRdb redid the calling of the 5' RACE reads with MiXCR, one entry per CDR3 protein. The sample has 30,000 or so distinct CDR3 sequences; approximately 12% are singletons. J lost 8 bases, V lost 5 bases, and 26 bases had no gene match. The germline gives CDR1 SEHNR, CDR2 FQNEAQ (reference sequence). This CDR3 is 21 amino acids long. Described time point: technical triplicate 2. The chain links TRBV7-9 to TRBJ1-4; 10 bases agree with TRBD1. Sequencing was performed on CD4+ T cells from blood. This TCR came from a female donor with HTLV-1-associated myelopathy (HAM/TSP). CDR3 loop: CASSHRDPGQGLTRWSEKLFF. The CDR3 region has the DNA TGTGCCAGCAGCCACCGCGACCCGGGACAGGGGTTAACCCGGTGGAGCGAAAAACTGTTTTTT.